The 14 T cell receptor beta chains in this list originate from one sample, sequenced in a study of cytomegalovirus exposure and HLA in healthy donors. Libraries were prepared by immunoSEQ multiplex PCR; TCRdb keeps only in-frame clonotypes and omits some of them. The sample yields 65,000 to 100,000 clones, under 95% seen once. Sequencing was done on a sample of PBMCs. The receptors were gathered from a woman aged 25 to 39 in good health and CMV-seronegative.

The V gene is TRBV28, the J gene TRBJ1-1; 9 positions agree with TRBD1. Germline V lookup: CDR1 MDHEN, CDR2 SYDVKM. V trimming: 9 bases; J trimming: 4 bases; junction bases outside the gene matches: 6. The CDR3 extends over 13 amino acids. The CDR3 region is CASYRGLGTEAFF. In DNA, the CDR3 is TGTGCCAGTTACAGGGGGCTGGGCACTGAAGCTTTCTTT.

V usage is TRBV6-1 and J usage is TRBJ2-2; 7 positions match TRBD1. J lost 1 base, V lost 4 bases, and 6 bases had no gene match. CDR1 and CDR2 from the germline V gene are MNHNS and SASEGT. The CDR3 sequence is 16 residues long. Written as DNA, the CDR3 is TGTGCCAGCAGTGCTTACAGGGGAGTGAACACCGGGGAGCTGTTTTTT. It yields the protein CASSAYRGVNTGELFF.

This CDR3 reads CASSPTGPDTQYF. As DNA, the CDR3 is TGCGCCAGCAGCCCAACAGGGCCAGATACGCAGTATTTT. The chain joins TRBV5-1 to TRBJ2-3; tentative D call: TRBD1 (6 bases). CDR1 and CDR2 (germline): SGHRS, YFSETQ. CDR3 length: 13 amino acids. The germline V and J ends were trimmed by 4 bases and 4 bases, with 10 bases remaining between them. The variable domain in full, completed from reference TRBV5-1 and TRBJ2-3, reads KAGVTQTPRYLIKTRGQQVTLSCSPISGHRSVSWYQQTPGQGLQFLFEYFSETQRNKGNFPGRFSGRQFSNSRSEMNVSTLELGDSALYLCASSPTGPDTQYFGPGTRLTVL.

This chain uses TRBV7-2 with TRBJ1-1; possible D gene TRBD1, 6 bases. Germline-derived CDR1 and CDR2 are SGHTA and FQGNSA. Trimming shortened V by 2 bases and J by 0 bases, and 19 bases separated the two germline ends. The length of the CDR3 is 18 residues. CDR3 region: CASSLSGARTRMNTEAFF. DNA for the CDR3: TGTGCCAGCAGCTTATCAGGGGCGCGAACAAGAATGAACACTGAAGCTTTCTTT.

Only a few counts were recorded for this clone. The genes are TRBV16 and TRBJ1-2; D may be TRBD1 (6 bases). Germline assignment: CDR1 KGHSY and CDR2 FQNENV. The CDR3 is 17 residues long. Trimming removed 2 bases from V and 2 bases from J, with 18 bases in between. The CDR3 coding sequence is TGTGCCAGCAGCCAAGGCCGCTCAGGGGAGGGAAACTATGGCTACACCTTC. Its translation is CASSQGRSGEGNYGYTF.

This clone came up a few times. The V and J genes are TRBV2 and TRBJ1-6; 10 bases are a match to TRBD1. The CDR3 has 16 amino acids. J gave up 8 bases and V 3 bases, and 7 bases lay outside the gene matches. Germline CDR1 SNHLY, CDR2 FYNNEI. The CDR3 reads CASSEVGTGADSPLHF. CDR3 sequence (DNA): TGTGCCAGCAGTGAGGTTGGGACAGGGGCCGATTCACCCCTCCACTTT.

This rearrangement joins TRBV5-1 to TRBJ2-3; D uncertain. This CDR3 has 16 residues. Trimming left V 4 bases short and J 0 bases short, with 15 bases between. Germline V gene data show CDR1 as SGHRS and CDR2 as YFSETQ. CDR3 sequence (DNA): TGCGCCAGCAGCCCCGCCCTGGCCCCCAGCACAGATACGCAGTATTTT. Amino acid sequence: CASSPALAPSTDTQYF.

This clone was seen only a few times. This rearrangement joins TRBV7-9 to TRBJ1-2; 9 bases line up with TRBD1. CDR1 is SEHNR and CDR2 is FQNEAQ in the germline V gene (reference sequence). V trimming: 5 bases; J trimming: 8 bases; junction bases outside the gene matches: 15. This CDR3 region has 16 residues. The CDR3 here is CASSHPFIGQGRGYTF. CDR3 DNA sequence: TGTGCCAGCAGCCACCCCTTTATCGGACAGGGGAGAGGCTACACCTTC. Full variable domain (missing parts from reference TRBV7-9 and TRBJ1-2): DTGVSQNPRHKITKRGQNVTFRCDPISEHNRLYWYRQTLGQGPEFLTYFQNEAQLEKSRLLSDRFSAERPKGSFSTLEIQRTEQGDSAMYLCASSHPFIGQGRGYTFGSGTRLTVV.

This chain uses TRBV7-9 with TRBJ1-1, with a weak D call TRBD1 (5 bases). Germline V lookup: CDR1 SEHNR, CDR2 FQNEAQ (reference sequence). Trimming removed 5 bases at V and 1 base at J, with 11 bases between. The CDR3 sequence is 14 residues long. CDR3 region: CASSPWGGNTEAFF. In DNA, the CDR3 is TGTGCCAGCAGCCCTTGGGGCGGGAACACTGAAGCTTTCTTT. Complete variable domain (other parts from reference TRBV7-9 and TRBJ1-1): DTGVSQNPRHKITKRGQNVTFRCDPISEHNRLYWYRQTLGQGPEFLTYFQNEAQLEKSRLLSDRFSAERPKGSFSTLEIQRTEQGDSAMYLCASSPWGGNTEAFFGQGTRLTVV.

The chain combines TRBV14 with TRBJ2-1, with 15 bases matching TRBD2. CDR1 and CDR2 (germline): SGHDN, FVKESK. Unmatched junction bases numbered 8, after V lost 0 bases and J lost 11 bases. The CDR3 sequence is 17 residues long. Here the CDR3 reads CASSQDGLAGGKGKQFF. DNA of the CDR3: TGTGCCAGCAGCCAAGACGGACTAGCGGGGGGGAAGGGAAAGCAGTTCTTC.

The chain joins TRBV4-3 to TRBJ2-3, with D maybe TRBD1 (6 bases). V dropped 4 bases and J dropped 0 bases, with 14 bases sitting between them. The CDR3 has 16 amino acids. Germline V lookup: CDR1 LGHNA, CDR2 YSLEER. This CDR3 reads CASSPLLGGSTDTQYF. The CDR3 DNA follows: TGCGCCAGCAGCCCCCTTCTAGGGGGAAGCACAGATACGCAGTATTTT.

V is TRBV16 and J is TRBJ2-5; weak D call: TRBD2 (6 bases). Germline V gene data show CDR1 as KGHSY and CDR2 as FQNENV. V dropped 5 bases and J dropped 2 bases, with 12 bases sitting between them. The CDR3 contains 14 residues. The CDR3 is CASSNEAGQETQYF. The CDR3 nucleotides read TGTGCCAGCAGCAACGAGGCGGGACAAGAGACCCAGTACTTC. The variable domain in full, completed from reference TRBV16 and TRBJ2-5, reads GEEVAQTPKHLVRGEGQKAKLYCAPIKGHSYVFWYQQVLKNEFKFLISFQNENVFDETGMPKERFSAKCLPNSPCSLEIQATKLEDSAVYFCASSNEAGQETQYFGPGTRLLVL.

In its sample, this clone was seen a few times. The chain combines TRBV5-6 with TRBJ2-2; perhaps TRBD2 as D (6 bases). The CDR3 runs to 12 residues. Looked up from germline, CDR1 is SGHDT and CDR2 is YYEEEE. The V gene lost 4 bases and the J gene lost 5 bases, with 6 bases spanning the gap. CDR3 sequence: CASSRETGELFF. In nucleotides, the CDR3 is TGTGCCAGCAGCCGGGAGACCGGGGAGCTGTTTTTT.

V is TRBV19 and J is TRBJ2-3; TRBD2 matches 12 bases. This CDR3 contains 15 residues. Germline CDR1 reads LNHDA; CDR2 reads SQIVND (reference sequence). The V and J ends lost 6 bases and 2 bases, in that order; junction bases with no gene match: 3. CDR3 nucleotides: TGTGCCAGTAGACTAGCGGGGGGACACACAGATACGCAGTATTTT. Translated: CASRLAGGHTDTQYF.